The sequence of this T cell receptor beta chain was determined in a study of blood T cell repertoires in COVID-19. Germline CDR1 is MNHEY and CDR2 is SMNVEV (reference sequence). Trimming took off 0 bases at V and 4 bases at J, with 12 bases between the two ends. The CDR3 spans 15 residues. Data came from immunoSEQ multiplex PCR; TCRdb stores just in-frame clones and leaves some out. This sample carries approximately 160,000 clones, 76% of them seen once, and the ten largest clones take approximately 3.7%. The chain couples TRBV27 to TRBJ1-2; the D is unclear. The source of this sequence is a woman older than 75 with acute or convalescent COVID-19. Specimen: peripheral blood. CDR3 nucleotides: TGTGCCAGCAGTTTATCCCATGACGGACTCTATGGCTACACCTTC. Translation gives CASSLSHDGLYGYTF.